This T cell receptor beta chain was found in a study of T cells in Graves' hyperthyroidism and ophthalmopathy. Study results and caveats: From stable hyperthyroidism, ophthalmopathy was separated by a 13 V-J model.

RNA transcripts yielded amplified TCR beta CDR3 regions. Researchers ran a first-round RT-PCR on the TCR CDR3 using the HTBI primer set. TCRdb re-analysed the multiplex PCR reads in MiXCR, keeping a single row per CDR3 protein. The profile shows some 510,000 distinct CDR3 sequences, about 20% of them singletons. In regard to this clonotype: Its antigen is unknown.

Sequencing was carried out using blood. The TCR originated in a man aged 18 to 29 with Graves' hyperthyroidism.

Here the CDR3 reads CAWRRGNGKNQPQHF. The CDR3 DNA reads as TGTGCCTGGAGGAGGGGAAACGGGAAAAATCAGCCCCAGCATTTT. The rearrangement uses TRBV30 and TRBJ1-5; tentatively, D is TRBD1 (5 bases). V lost 3 bases to trimming and J lost 4 bases, with 16 bases between them. The V gene's germline CDR1 is GTSNPN and CDR2 SVGIG (reference sequence). This CDR3 contains 15 residues. Drawing the rest from reference TRBV30 and TRBJ1-5, the complete variable domain is SQTIHQWPATLVQPVGSPLSLECTVEGTSNPNLYWYRQAAGRGLQLLFYSVGIGQISSEVPQNLSASRPQDRQFILSSKKLLLSDSGFYLCAWRRGNGKNQPQHFGDGTRLSIL.